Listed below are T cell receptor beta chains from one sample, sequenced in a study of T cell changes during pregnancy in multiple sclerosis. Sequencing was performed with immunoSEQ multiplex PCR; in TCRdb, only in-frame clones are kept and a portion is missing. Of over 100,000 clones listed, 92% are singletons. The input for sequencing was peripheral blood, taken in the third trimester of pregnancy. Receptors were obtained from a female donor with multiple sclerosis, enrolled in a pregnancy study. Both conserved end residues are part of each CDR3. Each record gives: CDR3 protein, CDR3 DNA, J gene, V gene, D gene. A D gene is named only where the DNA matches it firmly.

CDR3aa: CASSLLNYEQYF
CDR3nt: TGTGCCAGCAGCCTCCTAAACTACGAGCAGTACTTC
j_gene: TRBJ2-7
v_gene: TRBV6-1
d_gene: NA

CDR3aa: CASSPQGFYNEQFF
CDR3nt: TGTGCCAGCAGCCCCCAGGGTTTCTACAATGAGCAGTTCTTC
j_gene: TRBJ2-1
v_gene: TRBV5-6
d_gene: NA

CDR3aa: CASSLGRAANTEAFF
CDR3nt: TGTGCCAGCAGCTTAGGCAGGGCGGCGAACACTGAAGCTTTCTTT
j_gene: TRBJ1-1
v_gene: TRBV7-9
d_gene: NA

CDR3aa: CASSTTGTGPDTQYF
CDR3nt: TGCGCCAGCAGTACAACCGGGACAGGGCCGGATACGCAGTATTTT
j_gene: TRBJ2-3
v_gene: TRBV5-1
d_gene: TRBD1

CDR3aa: CASPLPKGPPIGGEKLFF
CDR3nt: TGTGCCAGCCCCCTCCCGAAAGGGCCCCCCATCGGCGGGGAAAAACTGTTTTTT
j_gene: TRBJ1-4
v_gene: TRBV28
d_gene: NA

CDR3aa: CASSVAGTALSYEQYF
CDR3nt: TGTGCCAGCAGCGTTGCCGGGACAGCGCTCTCCTACGAGCAGTACTTC
j_gene: TRBJ2-7
v_gene: TRBV9
d_gene: TRBD1

CDR3aa: CASSLELAGGRETQYF
CDR3nt: TGTGCCAGCAGCTTGGAGCTAGCGGGGGGGCGAGAGACCCAGTACTTC
j_gene: TRBJ2-5
v_gene: TRBV5-5
d_gene: TRBD2

CDR3aa: CASGWLAGTGELFF
CDR3nt: TGTGCCAGCGGCTGGCTAGCTGGCACCGGGGAGCTGTTTTTT
j_gene: TRBJ2-2
v_gene: TRBV28
d_gene: NA

CDR3aa: CASRGGKHSNQPQHF
CDR3nt: TGTGCCAGCAGGGGGGGAAAACATAGCAATCAGCCCCAGCATTTT
j_gene: TRBJ1-5
v_gene: TRBV6-1
d_gene: NA

CDR3aa: CASSHDRANIQYF
CDR3nt: TGTGCCAGCAGCCACGACAGGGCGAACATTCAGTACTTC
j_gene: TRBJ2-4
v_gene: TRBV5-4
d_gene: TRBD1

CDR3aa: CASSSVHEQYF
CDR3nt: TGTGCCAGCAGCTCAGTCCACGAGCAGTACTTC
j_gene: TRBJ2-7
v_gene: TRBV6-1
d_gene: NA